One and the same sample provided the 4 T cell receptor beta chains below, sequenced in a study of OX40 agonist ivuxolimab in advanced cancers. The protocol used for the library was the immunoSEQ multiplex PCR assay. TCRdb obtained this table from immuneACCESS and retained in-frame rearrangements with V and J assigned. These tables miss some clones; where compared with another copy, unresolved V genes account for less than half of the shortfall, and the remainder is unexplained. Within this sample are around 56,000 clones, with around four fifths of them counted one time only. Clones ranked in the top ten supply about 4.3% of the sample. Material: CD4+ or CD8+ T cells sorted from blood, obtained in a trial of the OX40 agonist ivuxolimab. The source of these receptors is an adult with an advanced solid tumor such as melanoma, head and neck, liver or kidney cancer.

The chain carries TRBV28 and TRBJ2-6; TRBD2 matches at 9 bases. Per the germline V gene, CDR1 is MDHEN and CDR2 is SYDVKM. The CDR3 extends over 17 amino acids. V shed 5 bases and J 0 bases; nucleotides not matched to a gene: 5. CDR3 DNA sequence: TGTGCCAGCAGTAGTAGCGGGGGTTTCTCTGGGGCCAACGTCCTGACTTTC. This sequence encodes CASSSSGGFSGANVLTF.

This sequence joins TRBV9 and TRBJ2-3, with 10 bases identical to TRBD1. The ends lost 3 bases at V and 3 bases at J; junction bases unmatched: 7. CDR1 is SGDLS, CDR2 YYNGEE, per germline. This CDR3 has 16 residues. The CDR3 coding sequence is TGTGCCAGCAGCGCACGACAGGGGGCATCGACAGATACGCAGTATTTT. It is translated as CASSARQGASTDTQYF.

CDR3 DNA sequence: TGCGCCAGCACCCTCTACGAGCAGTACTTC. Its protein is CASTLYEQYF. V gene TRBV23-1 combines with J gene TRBJ2-7; D not resolved. TRBV23-1 is recorded as an ORF, its role being uncertain. V was trimmed by 7 bases and J by 3 bases, leaving 4 bases between them. There are 10 residues in the CDR3.

Regarding this clone: The junction shows a germline mismatch at one end, possibly a read error. The chain uses TRBV29-1 and TRBJ2-1, with D unresolved. Germline lookup yields CDR1 SQVTM and CDR2 ANQGSEA. The CDR3 totals 10 residues. CDR3 residues: CSVEEPPQFF. Written as DNA, the CDR3 is TGCAGCGTAGAAGAACCCCCGCAGTTCTTC.